The 20 T cell receptor beta chains reported below all come from one sample, sequenced in a study of T cell repertoires in cytomegalovirus infection. Antigens for these TCRs are unknown. TCRdb reprocessed the reads via MiXCR and lists one record per CDR3 protein. The sample holds 110,000 to 150,000 distinct CDR3 sequences; about 31% are singletons and the top ten take roughly half. The sequencing here drew on CD8+ T cells from cultured PBMCs, taken from culture after CMV antigen stimulation. These receptor sequences come from a human donor in good health (CMV status not recorded). Some clones in this sample may be carry-over from other donors' samples.

V and J are TRBV9 and TRBJ2-3; possibly TRBD1 for D (6 bases). V was shortened by 4 bases and J by 4 bases, with 19 bases between the two germline ends. This CDR3 contains 16 residues. Germline CDR1 and CDR2: SGDLS and YYNGEE. CDR3 bases: TGTGCCAGCAGCCCCCAGACAGGAGGACCGGCAGATACGCAGTATTTT. Translated: CASSPQTGGPADTQYF.

This clonotype was counted many times. The chain employs TRBV7-6 and TRBJ1-1; perhaps TRBD1 as D (6 bases). CDR3 length: 13 amino acids. Trimming cost V 4 bases and J 1 base, with 7 bases left between them. Germline V gene data show CDR1 as SGHVS and CDR2 as FNYEAQ. The CDR3 DNA follows: TGTGCCAGCAGCTCGGGACAGAACACTGAAGCTTTCTTT. Encoded protein: CASSSGQNTEAFF.

This clonotype was counted between two and nine times. This chain connects TRBV4-1 to TRBJ2-2, with 13 bases that match TRBD2. Germline CDR1 MGHRA, CDR2 YSYEKL. V lost 4 bases to trimming and J lost 3 bases; unmatched junction nucleotides: 2. This CDR3 has 16 residues. CDR3 sequence (DNA): TGCGCCAGCAGCCGTGGGACTAGCGGGGACACCGGGGAGCTGTTTTTT. The encoded protein is CASSRGTSGDTGELFF.

This clonotype was detected ten times or more. The chain links TRBV12-3 or TRBV12-4 to TRBJ1-4; the match to TRBD1 covers 8 bases. The CDR3 is made up of 16 amino acids. V dropped 4 bases and J dropped 6; count of bases not matched to a gene: 10. The CDR3 here is CASSSLTGQGYEKLFF. CDR3 coding DNA: TGTGCCAGCAGTTCCCTGACCGGACAGGGCTATGAAAAACTGTTTTTT.

This clonotype appeared a few times. J is TRBJ1-1 and V is TRBV12-3 or TRBV12-4, with 7 bases fitting TRBD1. This CDR3 has 18 amino acids. V was pared by 6 bases and J by 0 bases, with 16 bases of the junction left unmatched. This CDR3 reads CASRTPRGQQGMNTEAFF. CDR3 DNA: TGTGCCAGCAGAACCCCTAGGGGGCAACAAGGGATGAACACTGAAGCTTTCTTT.

This clonotype was counted many times. The rearrangement joins TRBV4-1 to TRBJ2-2; D gene ambiguous. V shed 1 base and J shed 0 bases, with 9 bases lying between them. Germline V gene data show CDR1 as MGHRA and CDR2 as YSYEKL. The CDR3 covers 16 residues. The CDR3 protein is CASSQGRHPNTGELFF. CDR3 in DNA: TGCGCCAGCAGCCAAGGAAGACATCCGAACACCGGGGAGCTGTTTTTT.

V gene TRBV7-2 combines with J gene TRBJ1-1; D is unclear. Germline V gene data show CDR1 as SGHTA and CDR2 as FQGNSA. The CDR3 consists of 15 residues. The germline V and J ends were trimmed by 4 bases and 2 bases, with 14 bases remaining between them. The CDR3 loop is CASSYIGRVNTEAFF. The CDR3 DNA reads as TGTGCCAGCAGCTACATCGGGAGGGTTAACACTGAAGCTTTCTTT.

This clonotype showed up many times. This chain connects TRBV4-1 to TRBJ2-1; 10 bases agree with TRBD2. Per the germline V gene, CDR1 is MGHRA and CDR2 is YSYEKL. The CDR3 sequence is 18 residues long. V gave up 2 bases and J gave up 2 bases; unmatched junction bases: 9. The CDR3 DNA reads TGCGCCAGCAGCCAACCGTCTAGCGGGGGAATTGCCTACAATGAGCAGTTCTTC. It encodes CASSQPSSGGIAYNEQFF.

The V call is TRBV4-1, the J call TRBJ2-3; D unresolved. Germline CDR1 and CDR2: MGHRA and YSYEKL. The CDR3 has 14 residues. Trimming cost V 2 bases and J 0 bases, with 6 bases left between them. The CDR3 loop is CASSQLASTDTQYF. The CDR3 nucleotides are TGCGCCAGCAGCCAACTGGCAAGCACAGATACGCAGTATTTT.

This sequence joins TRBV4-1 and TRBJ1-2; D is possibly TRBD1 (5 bases). The V end was cut by 4 bases, the J end by 0 bases, with 12 bases between. The germline V gene has CDR1 MGHRA and CDR2 YSYEKL. The CDR3 extends over 15 amino acids. The CDR3 sequence: CASSPGPGPNYGYTF. Here the CDR3 DNA reads TGCGCCAGCAGCCCCGGGCCGGGACCTAACTATGGCTACACCTTC.

In its sample, this clonotype was seen many times. The chain has TRBV7-9 and TRBJ2-5; D is uncertain. V was trimmed by 1 base and J by 2 bases, leaving 5 bases between them. CDR3 length equals 13 residues. Germline lookup yields CDR1 SEHNR and CDR2 FQNEAQ (reference sequence). The CDR3 loop is CASSLVGQETQYF. In DNA, the CDR3 is TGTGCCAGCAGCTTAGTGGGTCAAGAGACCCAGTACTTC.

The chain uses TRBV29-1 and TRBJ1-2; 10 positions agree with TRBD1. V was clipped by 6 bases and J by 4 bases; unmatched bases: 5. The CDR3 runs 13 residues. CDR1 and CDR2 (germline): SQVTM, ANQGSEA. CDR3 DNA: TGCAGCGTCGTCGGGACAGGGGTCTATGGCTACACCTTC. It specifies CSVVGTGVYGYTF.

The V and J genes are TRBV6-4 and TRBJ2-7, with D perhaps given as TRBD1 or TRBD2 (5 bases each). Germline CDR1 reads MRHNA; CDR2 reads SNTAGT. Trimming stripped 5 bases from V and 9 bases from J, with 14 bases between. The CDR3 is 12 residues long. The CDR3: CASSRGPIAQYF. CDR3 coding DNA: TGTGCCAGCAGTAGGGGACCTATCGCGCAGTACTTC.

This chain links TRBV6-5 with TRBJ2-3, with TRBD2 matching over 8 bases. Germline V lookup: CDR1 MNHEY, CDR2 SVGAGI. The V and J ends lost 2 bases and 4 bases, in that order; junction bases with no gene match: 14. The CDR3 runs 18 residues. The CDR3 region is CASSYQVLAGGVADTQYF. The CDR3 DNA is TGTGCCAGCAGTTACCAAGTGCTAGCCGGGGGGGTCGCAGATACGCAGTATTTT.

This clonotype was seen ten or more times. The CDR3 nucleotides are TGTGCCAGCAGCGGGAGGGACAGCATGAACACTGAAGCTTTCTTT. Amino acid sequence: CASSGRDSMNTEAFF. The rearrangement joins TRBV7-9 to TRBJ1-1; 7 nucleotides agree with TRBD1. Germline-derived CDR1 and CDR2 are SEHNR and FQNEAQ (reference sequence). This CDR3 spans 15 amino acids. V trimming: 5 bases; J trimming: 0 bases; junction bases outside the gene matches: 6. Drawing the rest from reference TRBV7-9 and TRBJ1-1, the complete variable domain is DTGVSQNPRHKITKRGQNVTFRCDPISEHNRLYWYRQTLGQGPEFLTYFQNEAQLEKSRLLSDRFSAERPKGSFSTLEIQRTEQGDSAMYLCASSGRDSMNTEAFFGQGTRLTVV.

In this sample, this clonotype turned up once. The V and J genes are TRBV4-1 and TRBJ1-2; D unresolved. Between the trimmed V and J ends, which lost 0 bases and 7 bases, there was a span of 12 bases. The CDR3 covers 14 residues. Germline assignment: CDR1 MGHRA and CDR2 YSYEKL. The CDR3 bases are TGCGCCAGCAGCCAAGACCGGGGTTTAGTTGGCTACACCTTC. Its protein is CASSQDRGLVGYTF.

This clonotype has a count of ten or more. The chain has TRBV7-6 and TRBJ1-6, with 12 bases aligning to TRBD1. CDR1 and CDR2 (germline): SGHVS, FNYEAQ. This CDR3 region has 16 residues. J lost 7 bases, V lost 5 bases, and 6 bases had no gene match. CDR3 in DNA: TGTGCCAGCAGCCCGGGACAGGGGGCATGGAATTCACCCCTCCACTTT. Amino acids: CASSPGQGAWNSPLHF.

This clonotype was observed a handful of times. The rearrangement uses TRBV6-6 and TRBJ1-1, with a weak D call TRBD1 (5 bases). The V end was cut by 6 bases, the J end by 1 base, with 9 bases between. The germline CDR1 and CDR2 sequences are MNHNY and SVGAGI (reference sequence). CDR3 length: 13 residues. This chain's CDR3 is CASRPGWNTEAFF. In DNA, the CDR3 is TGTGCCAGCAGGCCAGGGTGGAACACTGAAGCTTTCTTT.

The chain uses TRBV7-7 and TRBJ2-1, with 8 bases aligning to TRBD1. V was clipped by 5 bases and J by 3 bases; unmatched bases: 6. Germline CDR1 reads SSHAT; CDR2 reads FNYEAQ (reference sequence). This CDR3 is built from 15 residues. CDR3 sequence: CASSDTTGGYNEQFF. In DNA form, the CDR3 reads TGTGCCAGCAGCGACACTACAGGGGGCTACAATGAGCAGTTCTTC.

This clonotype came up a few times. The genes are TRBV6-6 and TRBJ2-7; TRBD1 agrees at 12 bases. With 5 bases clipped from V and 4 bases from J, the junction kept 6 bases outside the gene matches. CDR3 length: 15 amino acids. Per the germline V gene, CDR1 is MNHNY and CDR2 is SVGAGI (reference sequence). CDR3 protein: CASSPWGQGAYEQYF. CDR3 nucleotides: TGTGCCAGCAGTCCCTGGGGACAGGGGGCGTACGAGCAGTACTTC.